This T cell receptor (beta chain) appears in the sequencing data of a study of blood T cell repertoires in COVID-19. The V gene lost 6 bases and the J gene lost 10 bases, with 14 bases spanning the gap. From germline, CDR1 is SGDLS and CDR2 YYNGEE. The CDR3 totals 13 residues. Profiled with immunoSEQ multiplex PCR; TCRdb holds only in-frame clones, not every one. There are around 81,000 clones in the sample; around 83% occur only once, and around two fifths lies in the top ten. The sample was peripheral blood. The chain combines TRBV9 with TRBJ1-6; TRBD1 might be the D (5 bases). The TCR sequence derives from a man older than 75 with acute or convalescent COVID-19. The CDR3 bases are TGTGCCAGCAACGGCAGGGTGGAATCACCCCTCCACTTT. Translated: CASNGRVESPLHF.